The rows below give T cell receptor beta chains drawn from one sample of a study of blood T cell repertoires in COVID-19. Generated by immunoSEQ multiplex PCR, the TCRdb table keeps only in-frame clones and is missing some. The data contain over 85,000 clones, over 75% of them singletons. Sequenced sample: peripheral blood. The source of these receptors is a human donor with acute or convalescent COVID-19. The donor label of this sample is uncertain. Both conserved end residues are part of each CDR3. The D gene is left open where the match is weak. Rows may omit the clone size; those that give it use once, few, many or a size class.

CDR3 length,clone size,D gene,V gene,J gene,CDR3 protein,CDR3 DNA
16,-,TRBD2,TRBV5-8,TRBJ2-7,CASSLKLSGGPYEQYF,TGTGCCAGCAGCCTCAAGCTTAGCGGGGGGCCCTACGAGCAGTACTTC
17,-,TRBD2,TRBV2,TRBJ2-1,CAILGTSGGSSYNEQFF,TGTGCCATCCTCGGGACTAGCGGGGGGTCCTCCTACAATGAGCAGTTCTTC
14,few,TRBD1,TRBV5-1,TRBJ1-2,CASSSPGTGDGYTF,TGCGCCAGCAGCTCTCCCGGGACAGGTGATGGCTACACCTTC
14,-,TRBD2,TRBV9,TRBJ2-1,CASSPRDYSWEQFF,TGTGCCAGCAGCCCCCGGGACTATTCTTGGGAGCAGTTCTTC
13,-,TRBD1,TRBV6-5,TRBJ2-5,CASSRQGRETQYF,TGTGCCAGCAGTCGACAGGGTAGGGAGACCCAGTACTTC
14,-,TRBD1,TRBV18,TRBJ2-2,CASYRGPNTGELFF,TGTGCCAGCTACAGGGGCCCGAACACCGGGGAGCTGTTTTTT
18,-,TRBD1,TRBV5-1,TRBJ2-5,CASSPAGMGTGEEETQYF,TGCGCCAGCAGCCCAGCCGGGATGGGGACAGGGGAAGAAGAGACCCAGTACTTC
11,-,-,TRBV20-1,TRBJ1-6,CSARFISPLHF,TGCAGTGCTAGGTTTATTTCACCCCTCCACTTT
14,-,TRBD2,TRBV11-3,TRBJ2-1,CASSRGLAGYEQFF,TGTGCCAGCAGCCGCGGACTAGCGGGATATGAGCAGTTCTTC
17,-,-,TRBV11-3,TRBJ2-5,CASSLDKGSGRQETQYF,TGTGCCAGCAGCTTAGATAAAGGTAGCGGCCGCCAAGAGACCCAGTACTTC
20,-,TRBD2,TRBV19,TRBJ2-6,CASSIGVGTSGAGGANVLTF,TGTGCCAGTAGTATAGGAGTCGGGACTAGCGGGGCCGGTGGGGCCAACGTCCTGACTTTC
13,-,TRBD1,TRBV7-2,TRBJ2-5,CASSPGQQETQYF,TGTGCCAGCAGCCCGGGACAGCAAGAGACCCAGTACTTC
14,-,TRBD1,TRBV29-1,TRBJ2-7,CSVRHGTGSHEQYF,TGCAGCGTAAGACACGGGACAGGGTCCCACGAGCAGTACTTC
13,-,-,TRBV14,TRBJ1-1,CASSLQENTEAFF,TGTGCCAGCAGCCTTCAGGAGAACACTGAAGCTTTCTTT
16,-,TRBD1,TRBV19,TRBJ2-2,CASSFLGQGRTGELFF,TGTGCCAGTAGTTTCCTGGGACAGGGGAGGACCGGGGAGCTGTTTTTT
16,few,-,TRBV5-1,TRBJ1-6,CASSGTGSSYNSPLHF,TGCGCCAGCAGCGGAACAGGGAGCTCCTATAATTCACCCCTCCACTTT
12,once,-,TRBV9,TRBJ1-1,CASSGGSTEAFF,TGTGCCAGCTCCGGGGGGAGCACTGAAGCTTTCTTT
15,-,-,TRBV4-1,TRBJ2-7,CASSQDEGPSYEQYF,TGCGCCAGCAGCCAAGATGAGGGCCCCAGCTACGAGCAGTACTTC
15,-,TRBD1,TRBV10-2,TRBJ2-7,CASSEKGGGSYEQYF,TGCGCCAGCAGTGAAAAAGGGGGCGGCTCCTACGAGCAGTACTTC
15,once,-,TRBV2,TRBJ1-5,CASSQQALSNQPQHF,TGTGCCAGCAGTCAACAGGCACTTAGCAATCAGCCCCAGCATTTT